Listed below are T cell receptor beta chains from one sample, sequenced in a study of blood T cells in healthy people across ages. One entry per CDR3 protein, called by TCRdb with MiXCR from the 5' RACE reads. The data contain hundreds of thousands of distinct CDR3 sequences, about 25% of them singletons. The sample was also linked to a second study, of T cells of mothers and their children.

Sequencing was carried out using blood. These TCRs come from a boy under 18 in good health. Each CDR3 is given with its conserved first and last residue. The D gene is left open where the match is weak. Where a row states a size, it is once, few, many or the class of an expanded clone; other rows omit it.

d_gene: .; v_gene: TRBV7-9; j_gene: TRBJ2-3; abundance: .; CDR3aa: CASSPLSTDPTDTQYF; CDR3nt: TGTGCCAGCAGCCCCCTCTCGACAGACCCCACAGATACGCAGTATTTT
d_gene: .; v_gene: TRBV27; j_gene: TRBJ1-2; abundance: .; CDR3aa: CASSLSTRTVPGYTF; CDR3nt: TGTGCCAGCAGTTTATCTACTCGGACCGTTCCAGGCTACACCTTC
d_gene: TRBD1; v_gene: TRBV10-3; j_gene: TRBJ2-7; abundance: few; CDR3aa: CAIKTGPEHEQYF; CDR3nt: TGTGCCATTAAGACAGGGCCGGAACACGAGCAGTACTTC
d_gene: .; v_gene: TRBV2; j_gene: TRBJ2-7; abundance: .; CDR3aa: CASKPRGRSYEQYF; CDR3nt: TGTGCCAGCAAGCCTCGCGGACGATCCTACGAGCAGTACTTC
d_gene: TRBD2; v_gene: TRBV5-1; j_gene: TRBJ2-5; abundance: .; CDR3aa: CASSASGGGAETQYF; CDR3nt: TGCGCCAGCAGCGCTTCGGGCGGGGGGGCAGAGACCCAGTACTTC
d_gene: TRBD2; v_gene: TRBV3-1; j_gene: TRBJ2-7; abundance: .; CDR3aa: CASTGRTSGSYEQYF; CDR3nt: TGTGCCAGCACCGGACGGACTAGCGGGAGCTACGAGCAGTACTTC
d_gene: TRBD1; v_gene: TRBV12-3/TRBV12-4; j_gene: TRBJ2-5; abundance: .; CDR3aa: CASRPRGQGRETQYF; CDR3nt: TGTGCCAGCAGGCCCCGAGGACAGGGGCGAGAGACCCAGTACTTC
d_gene: .; v_gene: TRBV6-1; j_gene: TRBJ2-5; abundance: few; CDR3aa: CASSEGAAQYF; CDR3nt: TGTGCCAGCAGTGAAGGGGCAGCCCAGTACTTC
d_gene: .; v_gene: TRBV29-1; j_gene: TRBJ2-5; abundance: few; CDR3aa: CSVEDGGRSQETQYF; CDR3nt: TGCAGCGTTGAAGATGGAGGCCGCTCCCAAGAGACCCAGTACTTC
d_gene: .; v_gene: TRBV10-3; j_gene: TRBJ1-4; abundance: few; CDR3aa: CATRPDKRGEKLFF; CDR3nt: TGTGCCACGAGGCCAGACAAACGGGGTGAAAAACTGTTTTTT